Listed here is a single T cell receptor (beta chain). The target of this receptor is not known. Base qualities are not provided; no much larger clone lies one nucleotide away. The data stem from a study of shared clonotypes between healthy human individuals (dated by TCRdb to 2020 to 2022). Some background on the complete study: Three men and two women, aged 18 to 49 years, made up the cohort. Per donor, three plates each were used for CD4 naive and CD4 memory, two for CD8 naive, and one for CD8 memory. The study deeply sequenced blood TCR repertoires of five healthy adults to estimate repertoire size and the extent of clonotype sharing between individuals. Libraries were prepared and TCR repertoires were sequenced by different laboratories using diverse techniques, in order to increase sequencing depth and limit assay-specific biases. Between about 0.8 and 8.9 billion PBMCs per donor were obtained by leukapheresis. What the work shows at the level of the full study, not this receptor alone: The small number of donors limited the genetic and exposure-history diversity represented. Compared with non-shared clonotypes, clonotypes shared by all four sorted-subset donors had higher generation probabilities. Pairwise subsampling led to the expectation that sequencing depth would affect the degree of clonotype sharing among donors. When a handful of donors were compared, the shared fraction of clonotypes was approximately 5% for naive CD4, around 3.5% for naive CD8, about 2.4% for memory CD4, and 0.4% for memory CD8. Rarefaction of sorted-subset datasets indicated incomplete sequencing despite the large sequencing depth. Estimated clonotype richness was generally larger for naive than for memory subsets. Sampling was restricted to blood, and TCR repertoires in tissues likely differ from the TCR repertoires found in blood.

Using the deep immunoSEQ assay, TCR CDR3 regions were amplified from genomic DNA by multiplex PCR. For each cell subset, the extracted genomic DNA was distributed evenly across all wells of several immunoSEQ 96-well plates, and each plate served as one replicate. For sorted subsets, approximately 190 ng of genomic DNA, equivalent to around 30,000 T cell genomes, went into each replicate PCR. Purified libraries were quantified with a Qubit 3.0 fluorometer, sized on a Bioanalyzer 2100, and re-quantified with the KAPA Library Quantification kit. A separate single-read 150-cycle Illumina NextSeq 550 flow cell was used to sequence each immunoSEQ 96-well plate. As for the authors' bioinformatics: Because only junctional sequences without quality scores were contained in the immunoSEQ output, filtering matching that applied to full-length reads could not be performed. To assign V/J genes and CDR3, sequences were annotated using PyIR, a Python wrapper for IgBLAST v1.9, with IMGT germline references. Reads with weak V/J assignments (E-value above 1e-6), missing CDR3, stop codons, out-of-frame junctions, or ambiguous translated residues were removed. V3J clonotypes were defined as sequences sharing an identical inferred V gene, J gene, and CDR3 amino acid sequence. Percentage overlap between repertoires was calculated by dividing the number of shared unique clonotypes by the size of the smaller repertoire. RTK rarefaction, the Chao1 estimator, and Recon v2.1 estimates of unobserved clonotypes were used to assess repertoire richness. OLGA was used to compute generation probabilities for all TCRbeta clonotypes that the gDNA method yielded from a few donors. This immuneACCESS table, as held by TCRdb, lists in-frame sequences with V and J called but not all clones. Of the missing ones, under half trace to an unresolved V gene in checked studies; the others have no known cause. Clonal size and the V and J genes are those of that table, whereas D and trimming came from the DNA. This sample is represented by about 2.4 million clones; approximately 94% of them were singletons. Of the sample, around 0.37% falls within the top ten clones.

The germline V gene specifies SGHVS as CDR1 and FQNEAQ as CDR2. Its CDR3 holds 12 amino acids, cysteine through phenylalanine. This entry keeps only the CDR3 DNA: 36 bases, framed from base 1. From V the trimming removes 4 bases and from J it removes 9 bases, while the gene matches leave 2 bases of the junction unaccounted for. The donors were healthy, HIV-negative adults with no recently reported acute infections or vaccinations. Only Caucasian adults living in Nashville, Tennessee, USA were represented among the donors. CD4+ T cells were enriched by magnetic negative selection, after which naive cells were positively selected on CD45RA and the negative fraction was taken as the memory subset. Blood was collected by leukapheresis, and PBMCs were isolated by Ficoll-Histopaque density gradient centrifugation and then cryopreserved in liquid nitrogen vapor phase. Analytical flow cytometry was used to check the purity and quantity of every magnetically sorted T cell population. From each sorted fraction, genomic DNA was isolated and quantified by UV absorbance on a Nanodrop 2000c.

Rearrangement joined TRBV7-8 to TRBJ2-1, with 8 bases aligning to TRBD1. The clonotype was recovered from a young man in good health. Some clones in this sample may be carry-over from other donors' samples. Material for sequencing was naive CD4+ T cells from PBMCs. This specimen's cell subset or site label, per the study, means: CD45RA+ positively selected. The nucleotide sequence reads TGTGCCAGCAGCTCCGACAGGGGTGAGCAGTTCTTC. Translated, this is CASSSDRGEQFF. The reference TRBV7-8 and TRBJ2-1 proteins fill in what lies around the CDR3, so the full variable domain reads GAGVSQSPRYKVAKRGQDVALRCDPISGHVSLFWYQQALGQGPEFLTYFQNEAQLDKSGLPSDRFFAERPEGSVSTLKIQRTQQEDSAVYLCASSSDRGEQFFGPGTRLTVL.